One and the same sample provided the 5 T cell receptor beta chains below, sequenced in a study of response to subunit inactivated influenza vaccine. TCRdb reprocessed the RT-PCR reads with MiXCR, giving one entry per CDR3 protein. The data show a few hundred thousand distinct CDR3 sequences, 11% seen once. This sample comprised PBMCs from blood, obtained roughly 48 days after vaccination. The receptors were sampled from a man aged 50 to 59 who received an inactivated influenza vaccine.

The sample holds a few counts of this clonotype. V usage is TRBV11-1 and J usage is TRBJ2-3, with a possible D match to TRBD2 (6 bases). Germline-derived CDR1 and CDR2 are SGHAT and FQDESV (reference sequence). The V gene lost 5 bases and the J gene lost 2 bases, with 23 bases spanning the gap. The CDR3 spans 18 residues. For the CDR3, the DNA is TGTGCCAGCAGCCCTCCCATTTGGGCTAGCGCCGTCACAGATACGCAGTATTTT. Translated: CASSPPIWASAVTDTQYF.

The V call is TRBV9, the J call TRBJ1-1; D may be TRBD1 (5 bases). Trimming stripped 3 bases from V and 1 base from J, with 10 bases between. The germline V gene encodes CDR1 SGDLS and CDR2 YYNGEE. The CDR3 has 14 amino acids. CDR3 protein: CASSAGLENTEAFF. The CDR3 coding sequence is TGTGCCAGCAGCGCAGGGTTAGAGAACACTGAAGCTTTCTTT.

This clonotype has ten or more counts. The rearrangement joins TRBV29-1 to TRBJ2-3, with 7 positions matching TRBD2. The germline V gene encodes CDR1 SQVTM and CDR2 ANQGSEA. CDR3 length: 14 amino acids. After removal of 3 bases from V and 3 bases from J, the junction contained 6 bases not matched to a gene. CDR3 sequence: CSVDPVRETDTQYF. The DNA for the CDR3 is TGCAGCGTTGATCCTGTGCGGGAGACAGATACGCAGTATTTT.

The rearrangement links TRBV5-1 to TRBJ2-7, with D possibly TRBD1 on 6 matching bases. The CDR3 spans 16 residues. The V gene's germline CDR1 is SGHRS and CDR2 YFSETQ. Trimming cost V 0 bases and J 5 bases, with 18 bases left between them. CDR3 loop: CASSLGGSGRGHEQYF. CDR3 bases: TGCGCCAGCAGCTTGGGCGGTTCGGGCAGGGGCCACGAGCAGTACTTC.

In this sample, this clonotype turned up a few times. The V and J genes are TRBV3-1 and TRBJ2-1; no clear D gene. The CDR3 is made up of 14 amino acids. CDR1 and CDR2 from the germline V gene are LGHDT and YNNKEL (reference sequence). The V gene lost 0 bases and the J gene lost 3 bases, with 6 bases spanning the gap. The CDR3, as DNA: TGTGCCAGCAGCCAAGATAGGGTCTACAATGAGCAGTTCTTC. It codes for CASSQDRVYNEQFF.